These 31 T cell receptor beta chains came from one sample sequenced in a study of human T cells and chemical hapten exposure. Time point in this sample: patch test 2, 6 weeks after DPC sensitization. This sample's treatment: therapeutic diphenylcyclopropenone sensitization with weekly scalp DPC. A single record per CDR3 protein comes from TCRdb applying MiXCR to the RACE reads. This repertoire shows a few hundred thousand distinct CDR3 sequences, roughly 6% found once; its top ten account for over 5.5%. The sequenced sample was whole blood, obtained in connection with sensitization to the hapten diphenylcyclopropenone (DPC). These receptors were obtained from a woman under 30 with alopecia areata. Some clones in this sample may be carry-over from other donors' samples.

The chain carries TRBV20-1 and TRBJ2-1; TRBD1 might be the D (8 bases). Germline V gene lookup returns CDR1 DFQATT and CDR2 SNEGSKA (reference sequence). CDR3 length equals 14 residues. The ends were cut back, 6 bases at V and 4 bases at J, with 16 bases in the middle. DNA of the CDR3: TGCAGTGCCAACGTACAGGGGGGGTACAATGAGCAGTTCTTC. Amino acid sequence: CSANVQGGYNEQFF.

The chain carries TRBV5-1 and TRBJ2-3, with TRBD2 matching over 13 bases. V lost 3 bases to trimming and J lost 2 bases; unmatched junction nucleotides: 6. The CDR3 loop spans 17 amino acids. The germline V gene encodes CDR1 SGHRS and CDR2 YFSETQ. Written as DNA, the CDR3 is TGCGCCAGCAGCTGGGGGACTAGCGGGGTCGACACAGATACGCAGTATTTT. Translating gives CASSWGTSGVDTDTQYF. Drawing the rest from reference TRBV5-1 and TRBJ2-3, the complete variable domain is KAGVTQTPRYLIKTRGQQVTLSCSPISGHRSVSWYQQTPGQGLQFLFEYFSETQRNKGNFPGRFSGRQFSNSRSEMNVSTLELGDSALYLCASSWGTSGVDTDTQYFGPGTRLTVL.

This clonotype has ten or more counts. V is TRBV18 and J is TRBJ1-6; TRBD1 matches at 9 bases. The CDR3 length is 17 residues. V lost 3 bases and J lost 9; bases outside the gene matches: 12. Looked up from germline, CDR1 is KGHSH and CDR2 is LQKENI. The CDR3 spells CASSPIPGTGNVSPLHF. CDR3 bases: TGTGCCAGCTCACCCATACCAGGGACAGGGAACGTTTCACCCCTCCACTTT.

The chain carries TRBV12-3 or TRBV12-4 and TRBJ2-2, with 9 nucleotides matching TRBD1. The V gene end was trimmed by 5 bases and the J gene end by 6 bases; junction bases not matched to a gene: 4. This CDR3 contains 14 residues. CDR3 sequence reads: CASSPRTGAGELFF. CDR3 nucleotides: TGTGCCAGCAGTCCTCGGACAGGGGCCGGGGAGCTGTTTTTT.

The chain has TRBV6-5 and TRBJ1-1; D uncertain. V lost 9 bases and J lost 2, with 13 bases in between. The germline V gene has CDR1 MNHEY and CDR2 SVGAGI. The CDR3 runs to 13 residues. CDR3: CASHSTGNTEAFF. The CDR3 DNA reads as TGTGCCAGTCATTCCACGGGAAACACTGAAGCTTTCTTT.

This clonotype was counted at least ten times. The chain is built from TRBV6-2 or TRBV6-3 and TRBJ1-2; D is unclear. Looked up from germline, CDR1 is MNHEY and CDR2 is SVGEGT. This CDR3 is 13 amino acids long. V lost 4 bases to trimming and J lost 3 bases, with 9 bases between them. Here the CDR3 DNA reads TGTGCCAGCAGTTTCAGGACGGACTATGGCTACACCTTC. This codes for CASSFRTDYGYTF.

This clonotype appeared a few times. This sequence joins TRBV6-5 and TRBJ1-1, with D maybe TRBD1 (6 bases). Germline lookup yields CDR1 MNHEY and CDR2 SVGAGI. The CDR3 sequence is 15 residues long. V gave up 5 bases and J gave up 5 bases, with 18 bases separating them. The CDR3 region is CASSLFRGGSTEAFF. The CDR3, as DNA: TGTGCCAGCAGTCTATTTAGGGGGGGGAGTACTGAAGCTTTCTTT.

This clonotype was observed a few times. This rearrangement joins TRBV4-3 to TRBJ1-6; D may be TRBD1 (5 bases). The V gene's germline CDR1 is LGHNA and CDR2 YSLEER. V was shortened by 2 bases and J by 10 bases, with 12 bases between the two germline ends. The CDR3 loop spans 14 amino acids. The CDR3: CASSQRGVYSPLHF. The CDR3, as DNA: TGCGCCAGCAGCCAAAGAGGGGTATACTCACCCCTCCACTTT.

This clonotype showed up many times. The chain employs TRBV7-2 and TRBJ1-1; 7 bases match TRBD1. The CDR3 covers 15 residues. The germline V gene encodes CDR1 SGHTA and CDR2 FQGNSA. J was trimmed by 7 bases and V by 0 bases; bases with no gene match: 8. In nucleotides, the CDR3 is TGTGCCAGCAGCTTAGCCGCGACAGGGCCTAGTGAAGCTTTCTTT. Protein product: CASSLAATGPSEAFF.

The rearrangement uses TRBV7-6 and TRBJ2-3; D not resolved. CDR1 and CDR2 from the germline V gene are SGHVS and FNYEAQ. This CDR3 comprises 17 residues. The V end lost 1 base, the J end lost 0 bases, and 14 bases lay between the germline ends. The CDR3 sequence is CASSLEMGIPSTDTQYF. CDR3 nucleotide sequence: TGTGCCAGCAGCTTAGAAATGGGGATACCTAGCACAGATACGCAGTATTTT. The full variable domain, completed using reference TRBV7-6 and TRBJ2-3, is GAGVSQSPRYKVTKRGQDVALRCDPISGHVSLYWYRQALGQGPEFLTYFNYEAQQDKSGLPNDRFSAERPEGSISTLTIQRTEQRDSAMYRCASSLEMGIPSTDTQYFGPGTRLTVL.

This clonotype was recorded at least ten times. The chain employs TRBV20-1 and TRBJ1-1; 7 nucleotides align to TRBD1. Germline V gene sequence: CDR1 DFQATT, CDR2 SNEGSKA (reference sequence). The CDR3 contains 15 residues. V was clipped by 1 base and J by 4 bases; unmatched bases: 9. DNA for the CDR3: TGCAGTGCTAGAGGGACGGGACAGCGTATCACTGAAGCTTTCTTT. Translation: CSARGTGQRITEAFF.

The chain recombines TRBV10-3 with TRBJ2-3; TRBD1 matches at 10 bases. Germline V gene sequence: CDR1 ENHRY, CDR2 SYGVKD. This CDR3 contains 15 residues. J lost 3 bases, V lost 6 bases, and 6 bases had no gene match. CDR3 sequence reads: CAISIGQGVTDTQYF. The CDR3 DNA is TGTGCCATCAGCATCGGACAGGGGGTAACAGATACGCAGTATTTT.

This clonotype was recorded a few times. The rearrangement links TRBV5-1 to TRBJ1-6; D might be TRBD1 (5 bases). The CDR3 extends over 17 amino acids. V dropped 1 base and J dropped 5 bases, with 16 bases sitting between them. The germline V gene has CDR1 SGHRS and CDR2 YFSETQ. CDR3 amino acids: CASSLSSPGGNNSPLHF. In nucleotides, the CDR3 is TGCGCCAGCAGCTTGAGTTCCCCCGGGGGTAATAATTCACCCCTCCACTTT.

V is TRBV7-9 and J is TRBJ2-1; 9 positions match TRBD1. The germline gives CDR1 SEHNR, CDR2 FQNEAQ (reference sequence). Trimming took 8 bases from V and 3 from J; bases not matched to a gene: 5. The CDR3 length is 14 residues. CDR3 coding DNA: TGTGCCAGCCACCGGACAGGGGACTACAATGAGCAGTTCTTC. Protein product: CASHRTGDYNEQFF. Together with reference TRBV7-9 and TRBJ2-1, the CDR3 gives the full variable domain: DTGVSQNPRHKITKRGQNVTFRCDPISEHNRLYWYRQTLGQGPEFLTYFQNEAQLEKSRLLSDRFSAERPKGSFSTLEIQRTEQGDSAMYLCASHRTGDYNEQFFGPGTRLTVL.

This clonotype was recorded a few times. The J gene is TRBJ2-7, the V gene TRBV28; D assignment may be TRBD1 or TRBD2 (5 bases each). V was pared by 3 bases and J by 4 bases, with 13 bases between. The CDR3 is made up of 14 amino acids. From germline, CDR1 is MDHEN and CDR2 SYDVKM. As DNA, the CDR3 is TGTGCCAGCAGTTTGGGACCGGTCAGGTACGAGCAGTACTTC. Protein sequence: CASSLGPVRYEQYF.

This clonotype was detected a few times. The chain couples TRBV5-5 to TRBJ2-3; TRBD2 aligns across 8 bases. CDR1 and CDR2 from the germline V gene are SGHKS and YYEKEE (reference sequence). V was pared by 5 bases and J by 4 bases, with 3 bases of the junction left unmatched. This CDR3 region has 13 residues. CDR3 region: CASRRGVADTQYF. In DNA form, the CDR3 reads TGTGCCAGCAGGCGGGGGGTGGCAGATACGCAGTATTTT. The full variable domain, in which reference TRBV5-5 and TRBJ2-3 provide the parts outside the CDR3, is DAGVTQSPTHLIKTRGQQVTLRCSPISGHKSVSWYQQVLGQGPQFIFQYYEKEERGRGNFPDRFSARQFPNYSSELNVNALLLGDSALYLCASRRGVADTQYFGPGTRLTVL.

This clonotype has more than one count but fewer than ten. The chain employs TRBV7-2 and TRBJ2-2; possibly TRBD1 for D (6 bases). V lost 2 bases and J 1 base, leaving 11 bases between the germline ends. CDR1 is SGHTA, CDR2 FQGNSA, per germline. The CDR3 spans 16 residues. CDR3 DNA sequence: TGTGCCAGCAGCTTACAGGGGCCTTTGAACACCGGGGAGCTGTTTTTT. Translating gives CASSLQGPLNTGELFF.

In this sample, this clonotype turned up many times. J is TRBJ1-2 and V is TRBV5-1, with 8 bases fitting TRBD1. After removal of 4 bases from V and 3 bases from J, the junction contained 17 bases not matched to a gene. CDR1 is SGHRS, CDR2 YFSETQ, per germline. This CDR3 is 18 amino acids long. This CDR3 is CASSHNSLRQGRYYGYTF. CDR3 DNA sequence: TGCGCCAGCAGCCACAACTCCCTCCGACAGGGGCGCTACTATGGCTACACCTTC. The full variable domain, rest sourced from reference TRBV5-1 and TRBJ1-2, is KAGVTQTPRYLIKTRGQQVTLSCSPISGHRSVSWYQQTPGQGLQFLFEYFSETQRNKGNFPGRFSGRQFSNSRSEMNVSTLELGDSALYLCASSHNSLRQGRYYGYTFGSGTRLTVV.

V gene TRBV24-1 combines with J gene TRBJ1-1, with D uncertain. CDR3 size: 13 residues. The germline V and J ends were trimmed by 8 bases and 5 bases, with 14 bases remaining between them. The germline V gene encodes CDR1 KGHDR and CDR2 SFDVKD. CDR3 coding DNA: TGTGCCACCATACAATCGGGTGCTACTGAAGCTTTCTTT. Translating gives CATIQSGATEAFF.

In its sample, this clonotype was seen many times. This chain links TRBV7-2 with TRBJ2-3; D is perhaps TRBD2 (6 bases). The CDR3 runs 14 residues. The V gene's germline CDR1 is SGHTA and CDR2 FQGNSA. Trimming took 0 bases from V and 8 from J, leaving 12 bases between them. This CDR3 reads CASSLAGLSGTQYF. The DNA of the CDR3 is TGTGCCAGCAGCTTAGCGGGACTGTCTGGTACGCAGTATTTT.

The chain links TRBV6-6 to TRBJ1-1; TRBD1 matches 7 bases. Unmatched junction bases numbered 6, after V lost 7 bases and J lost 4 bases. Germline loops: CDR1 MNHNY, CDR2 SVGAGI (reference sequence). The CDR3 length is 13 residues. As DNA, the CDR3 is TGTGCCAGCACCCTACAGGGGAGCACTGAAGCTTTCTTT. Amino acids: CASTLQGSTEAFF.

On this clonotype itself: The junction shows a germline mismatch at one end, possibly a read error. This sequence joins TRBV2 and TRBJ2-7; 10 bases are shared with TRBD1. Germline V gene sequence: CDR1 SNHLY, CDR2 FYNNEI. This CDR3 comprises 15 residues. The CDR3 nucleotides are TGTGCCAGCAGTAAGACAGGGGGCGTCTCCTACGAGCTGTACTTC. It codes for CASSKTGGVSYELYF.

Notes on this clonotype: A read error may be the cause here, since a much bigger clone is one base away. The J gene is TRBJ2-3, the V gene TRBV7-2; unclear D gene. CDR3 length: 15 amino acids. V lost 3 bases and J lost 2, with 12 bases in between. CDR1 and CDR2 from the germline V gene are SGHTA and FQGNSA. The CDR3 DNA follows: TGTGCCAGCAGCTTCTCCGGGTCAGACACAGATACGCAGTATTTT. Protein product: CASSFSGSDTDTQYF.

This clonotype was observed a few times. The chain couples TRBV14 to TRBJ2-5; D uncertain. Trimming shortened V by 0 bases and J by 3 bases, and 8 bases separated the two germline ends. Germline loops: CDR1 SGHDN, CDR2 FVKESK. The CDR3 runs 14 residues. The CDR3 spells CASSQELLKETQYF. DNA of the CDR3: TGTGCCAGCAGCCAAGAGCTTTTAAAAGAGACCCAGTACTTC. The whole variable domain, filled in from reference TRBV14 and TRBJ2-5, reads EAGVTQFPSHSVIEKGQTVTLRCDPISGHDNLYWYRRVMGKEIKFLLHFVKESKQDESGMPNNRFLAERTGGTYSTLKVQPAELEDSGVYFCASSQELLKETQYFGPGTRLLVL.

This clonotype was counted between two and nine times. The V and J genes are TRBV4-2 and TRBJ2-3; TRBD1 matches at 8 bases. CDR3 length equals 18 residues. V dropped 1 base and J dropped 6; count of bases not matched to a gene: 15. Germline CDR1 and CDR2: LGHNA and YNFKEQ. DNA of the CDR3: TGTGCCAGCAGCCAAGTGGTGGCAGGGGGCGTCTCGGGGGATACGCAGTATTTT. Translated, it gives CASSQVVAGGVSGDTQYF.

The J gene is TRBJ1-2, the V gene TRBV29-1; D is uncertain. The CDR3 contains 11 residues. The germline V and J ends were trimmed by 7 bases and 3 bases, with 9 bases remaining between them. Germline values: CDR1 SQVTM, CDR2 ANQGSEA. CDR3 DNA: TGCAGCGCCGGGGAGGACTATGGCTACACCTTC. This sequence encodes CSAGEDYGYTF.

The sample holds many counts of this clonotype. The chain joins TRBV7-6 to TRBJ2-3; tentatively, D is TRBD1 (6 bases). Germline V CDR1 and CDR2: SGHVS, FNYEAQ. Trimming stripped 5 bases from V and 1 base from J, with 13 bases between. The length of the CDR3 is 15 residues. CDR3 DNA: TGTGCCAGCAGCCAGACAGGATTTCGCACAGATACGCAGTATTTT. Protein sequence: CASSQTGFRTDTQYF. Full variable domain (remainder filled in from reference TRBV7-6 and TRBJ2-3): GAGVSQSPRYKVTKRGQDVALRCDPISGHVSLYWYRQALGQGPEFLTYFNYEAQQDKSGLPNDRFSAERPEGSISTLTIQRTEQRDSAMYRCASSQTGFRTDTQYFGPGTRLTVL.

This clonotype was seen many times. V usage is TRBV20-1 and J usage is TRBJ2-5; 11 bases are a match to TRBD2. The CDR3 covers 16 residues. V shed 0 bases and J 0 bases; nucleotides not matched to a gene: 3. The V gene's germline CDR1 is DFQATT and CDR2 SNEGSKA (reference sequence). The CDR3 loop reads CSARDRLAGYQETQYF. CDR3 bases: TGCAGTGCTAGAGATCGACTAGCGGGGTACCAAGAGACCCAGTACTTC.

In its sample, this clonotype was seen many times. The chain joins TRBV5-1 to TRBJ2-3; D perhaps matches TRBD1 (6 bases). CDR3 size: 16 residues. The V end lost 4 bases, the J end lost 0 bases, and 15 bases lay between the germline ends. Germline CDR1 and CDR2: SGHRS and YFSETQ. This CDR3 is CASSPGYRASTDTQYF. In DNA, the CDR3 is TGCGCCAGCAGCCCCGGATACAGGGCTAGCACAGATACGCAGTATTTT. The full variable domain, rest sourced from reference TRBV5-1 and TRBJ2-3, is KAGVTQTPRYLIKTRGQQVTLSCSPISGHRSVSWYQQTPGQGLQFLFEYFSETQRNKGNFPGRFSGRQFSNSRSEMNVSTLELGDSALYLCASSPGYRASTDTQYFGPGTRLTVL.

V gene TRBV4-3 combines with J gene TRBJ1-4, with D hard to call. This CDR3 is built from 16 residues. Trimming shortened V by 5 bases and J by 5 bases, and 18 bases separated the two germline ends. Germline CDR1 is LGHNA and CDR2 is YSLEER. The CDR3 is CASSARIFGINEKLFF. As DNA, the CDR3 is TGCGCCAGCAGCGCCAGAATCTTTGGAATAAATGAAAAACTGTTTTTT.

The rearrangement joins TRBV3-1 to TRBJ1-1; no clear D gene. The CDR3 totals 13 residues. Germline V gene data show CDR1 as LGHDT and CDR2 as YNNKEL (reference sequence). V was pared by 4 bases and J by 8 bases, with 14 bases between. The CDR3 DNA is TGTGCCAGCAGCCCCAAAAGACCCTGGGAAGCTTTCTTT. It translates to CASSPKRPWEAFF.